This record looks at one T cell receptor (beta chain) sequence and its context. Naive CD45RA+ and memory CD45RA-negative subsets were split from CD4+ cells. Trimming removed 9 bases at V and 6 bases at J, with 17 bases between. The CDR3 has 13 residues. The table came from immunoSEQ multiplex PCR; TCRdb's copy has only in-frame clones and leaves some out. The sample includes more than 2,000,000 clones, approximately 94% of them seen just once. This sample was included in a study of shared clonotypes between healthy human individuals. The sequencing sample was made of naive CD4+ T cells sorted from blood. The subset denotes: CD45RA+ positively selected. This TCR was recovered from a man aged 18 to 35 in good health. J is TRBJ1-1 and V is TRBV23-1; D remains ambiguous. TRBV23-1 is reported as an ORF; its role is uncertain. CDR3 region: CASTRNTDPEAFF. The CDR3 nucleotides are TGCGCCAGTACCAGAAACACTGACCCTGAAGCTTTCTTT.